This is a list of T cell receptor beta chains from one sample in a study of T cell changes during pregnancy in multiple sclerosis. Assay: immunoSEQ multiplex PCR; the TCRdb copy retains only in-frame clones and omits some. The sample yields approximately 89,000 clones, around 94% seen once. Material: peripheral blood, obtained in the third trimester of pregnancy. The receptors here all came from a female donor with multiple sclerosis, enrolled in a pregnancy study. Each CDR3 is given with its conserved first and last residue. Expanded clones are given a class, and other clones once, few, many or no size at all.

clone_size: once; v_call: TRBV5-8; cdr3_aa: CASSLTGQGGPTEAFF
clone_size: .; v_call: TRBV5-4; cdr3_aa: CASSLAGGGPQYF
clone_size: .; v_call: TRBV19; cdr3_aa: CASSIGDSPFYNEQFF
clone_size: .; v_call: TRBV27; cdr3_aa: CASSPRDRVDYEQYF
clone_size: .; v_call: TRBV19; cdr3_aa: CASSLTGIYEQYF
clone_size: .; v_call: TRBV27; cdr3_aa: CASRWQKNTGELFF
clone_size: .; v_call: TRBV7-2; cdr3_aa: CASSLAGGMGYEQYF
clone_size: .; v_call: TRBV18; cdr3_aa: CASSPGRYGYTF
clone_size: .; v_call: TRBV6-6; cdr3_aa: CASSLKSSGANVLTF
clone_size: .; v_call: TRBV28; cdr3_aa: CASSLLGGRGNEQFF
clone_size: .; v_call: TRBV2; cdr3_aa: CASRRRETQYF
clone_size: .; v_call: TRBV9; cdr3_aa: CASSVIGRANEQFF
clone_size: few; v_call: TRBV9; cdr3_aa: CASSSPRDSLGNTIYF
clone_size: few; v_call: TRBV6-5; cdr3_aa: CASRLDKNTEAFF
clone_size: once; v_call: TRBV7-8; cdr3_aa: CASSLAASGRRNEQFF
clone_size: once; v_call: TRBV4-1; cdr3_aa: CASSQDGLATLIETQYF
clone_size: .; v_call: TRBV6-5; cdr3_aa: CASSPTPGAAYEQYF
clone_size: .; v_call: TRBV19; cdr3_aa: CASSVAGTVTDTQYF
clone_size: .; v_call: TRBV19; cdr3_aa: CASSPDRARGYEQYF
clone_size: .; v_call: TRBV5-4; cdr3_aa: CASSEKQGLYQETQYF
clone_size: .; v_call: TRBV11-3; cdr3_aa: CASSLTLWTSGWSTGELFF
clone_size: .; v_call: TRBV19; cdr3_aa: CASSMGEGTGELFF
clone_size: .; v_call: TRBV28; cdr3_aa: CASRPQGNRDTQYF
clone_size: .; v_call: TRBV6-5; cdr3_aa: CASSYLGQHYEQYF
clone_size: .; v_call: TRBV7-9; cdr3_aa: CASSQVGGTEAFF
clone_size: .; v_call: TRBV30; cdr3_aa: CASSTGGGNTIYF
clone_size: .; v_call: TRBV5-1; cdr3_aa: CASSLQGESNTEAFF
clone_size: .; v_call: TRBV4-1; cdr3_aa: CASSLSWTSGLYEQYF
clone_size: once; v_call: TRBV19; cdr3_aa: CASSMVVYNEQFF
clone_size: .; v_call: TRBV7-2; cdr3_aa: CASSLWAGGTETQYF
clone_size: .; v_call: TRBV20-1; cdr3_aa: CSAGEGYEQYF
clone_size: .; v_call: TRBV27; cdr3_aa: CASSLSTLAVNTGELFF
clone_size: .; v_call: TRBV27; cdr3_aa: CASSPAASLAGENTGELFF
clone_size: .; v_call: TRBV27; cdr3_aa: CASSSLRDRAKNIQYF
clone_size: .; v_call: TRBV23-1; cdr3_aa: CAEGAPLRYGYTF
clone_size: .; v_call: TRBV4-1; cdr3_aa: CASSQDGAGVGEKLFF
clone_size: .; v_call: TRBV30; cdr3_aa: CAWSVRRGRGTGNTEAFF
clone_size: .; v_call: TRBV5-1; cdr3_aa: CASSLGEDNEQFF
clone_size: .; v_call: TRBV20-1; cdr3_aa: CSARVNEQYF
clone_size: .; v_call: TRBV2; cdr3_aa: CASSRGVPGGSGNTIYF